The 15 T cell receptor beta chains listed next were all sequenced from one sample in a study of T cell repertoires in cytomegalovirus infection. TCRdb passed the reads through MiXCR, listing each CDR3 protein once. Of about 210,000 distinct CDR3 sequences listed, 6.5% were seen once; the top ten hold about 6.5%. The sample taken for sequencing was PBMCs. Source of these receptors: a human donor in good health (CMV status not recorded). Some clones in this sample may be carry-over from other donors' samples.

In this sample, this clonotype turned up many times. The chain uses TRBV9 and TRBJ1-4; D ambiguous. Trimming shortened V by 4 bases and J by 6 bases, and 19 bases separated the two germline ends. Germline assignment: CDR1 SGDLS and CDR2 YYNGEE. This CDR3 comprises 16 residues. Here the CDR3 DNA reads TGTGCCAGCAGCCAGGCCCCTAAACCCGCGGATGAAAAACTGTTTTTT. This encodes CASSQAPKPADEKLFF.

V usage is TRBV29-1 and J usage is TRBJ1-2, with D unresolved. The CDR3 runs 10 residues. With 7 bases removed from V and 6 bases from J, the gap between germline ends came to 9 bases. The germline V gene encodes CDR1 SQVTM and CDR2 ANQGSEA. The CDR3 loop is CSGAADGYTF. CDR3 in DNA: TGCAGCGGGGCTGCCGATGGCTACACCTTC. Complete variable domain (other parts from reference TRBV29-1 and TRBJ1-2): SAVISQKPSRDICQRGTSLTIQCQVDSQVTMMFWYRQQPGQSLTLIATANQGSEATYESGFVIDKFPISRPNLTFSTLTVSNMSPEDSSIYLCSGAADGYTFGSGTRLTVV.

This clonotype was detected many times. The chain employs TRBV6-5 and TRBJ2-1, with TRBD1 matching 7 bases. With 5 bases clipped from V and 4 bases from J, the junction kept 5 bases outside the gene matches. Germline V lookup: CDR1 MNHEY, CDR2 SVGAGI. This CDR3 is built from 14 residues. Here the CDR3 DNA reads TGTGCCAGCAGTAAATTGGGACAGTACAATGAGCAGTTCTTC. Translation gives CASSKLGQYNEQFF.

This clonotype occurred many times. The J gene is TRBJ2-2, the V gene TRBV29-1; D may be TRBD2 (6 bases). The germline gives CDR1 SQVTM, CDR2 ANQGSEA. Trimming left V 4 bases short and J 6 bases short, with 9 bases between. The CDR3 length is 12 residues. The DNA for the CDR3 is TGCAGCGTTGCACCGGGGGCCGGGGAGCTGTTTTTT. This codes for CSVAPGAGELFF.

This clonotype was observed many times. The genes are TRBV12-3 or TRBV12-4 and TRBJ2-2; possibly TRBD1 for D (7 bases). This CDR3 has 15 residues. Trimming removed 2 bases at V and 7 bases at J, with 14 bases between. The CDR3 sequence is CASSLRQGGVGELFF. The CDR3 nucleotides read TGTGCCAGCAGTTTACGACAGGGCGGGGTCGGGGAGCTGTTTTTT.

This clonotype was observed at least ten times. The V gene is TRBV5-6, the J gene TRBJ2-1, with D possibly TRBD1 on 6 matching bases. The CDR3 covers 16 residues. Germline-derived CDR1 and CDR2 are SGHDT and YYEEEE. V gave up 2 bases and J gave up 2 bases, with 14 bases separating them. CDR3 in amino acids: CASSFSTGSTYNEQFF. CDR3 bases: TGTGCCAGCAGCTTCAGCACAGGGTCAACCTACAATGAGCAGTTCTTC.

The sample holds a few counts of this clonotype. V usage is TRBV7-9 and J usage is TRBJ2-1; D may be TRBD1 (5 bases). CDR1 is SEHNR and CDR2 is FQNEAQ in the germline V gene (reference sequence). The CDR3 length is 13 residues. Between the trimmed V and J ends, which lost 1 base and 11 bases, there was a span of 12 bases. CDR3 loop: CASSLDSPGQQFF. The CDR3 bases are TGTGCCAGCAGCTTAGATTCGCCAGGGCAGCAGTTCTTC.

This clonotype was found many times. This sequence joins TRBV7-2 and TRBJ1-3; no reliable D call. V lost 1 base and J lost 4, with 11 bases in between. The CDR3 is 15 residues long. Per the germline V gene, CDR1 is SGHTA and CDR2 is FQGNSA. This chain's CDR3 is CASSLGGGLGNTIYF. The CDR3 DNA follows: TGTGCCAGCAGCTTAGGAGGAGGCCTCGGAAACACCATATATTTT.

There are many counts of this clonotype. The chain carries TRBV20-1 and TRBJ1-2, with D possibly being TRBD1 (5 bases). With 5 bases removed from V and 4 bases from J, the gap between germline ends came to 11 bases. The CDR3 covers 12 residues. Germline V gene sequence: CDR1 DFQATT, CDR2 SNEGSKA (reference sequence). CDR3 sequence reads: CSAPDNPYGYTF. The CDR3 nucleotides are TGCAGTGCTCCGGACAACCCCTATGGCTACACCTTC.

This clonotype was recorded many times. CDR3 residues: CATGGIGYTEAFF. The CDR3 DNA reads TGTGCCACAGGCGGGATAGGGTACACTGAAGCTTTCTTT. This sequence joins TRBV10-3 and TRBJ1-1; D unclear. CDR3 size: 13 residues. Per the germline V gene, CDR1 is ENHRY and CDR2 is SYGVKD. Trimming left V 10 bases short and J 3 bases short, with 15 bases between.

The table lists this clonotype with many counts. The J gene is TRBJ2-5, the V gene TRBV7-9; D gene unclear. From germline, CDR1 is SEHNR and CDR2 FQNEAQ (reference sequence). V lost 5 bases to trimming and J lost 4 bases, with 11 bases between them. The CDR3 contains 13 residues. The CDR3: CASSPGSRETQYF. The CDR3 DNA is TGTGCCAGCAGCCCAGGCTCCCGAGAGACCCAGTACTTC.

This clonotype appeared many times. The rearrangement uses TRBV11-3 and TRBJ1-6; D unresolved. The CDR3 consists of 14 residues. With 3 bases removed from V and 7 bases from J, the gap between germline ends came to 10 bases. The germline gives CDR1 SGHNT, CDR2 YENEEA. CDR3 bases: TGTGCCAGCAGCTTGGACGGTGCCAATTCACCCCTCCACTTT. It is translated as CASSLDGANSPLHF.

This clonotype was picked up many times. The chain uses TRBV12-3 or TRBV12-4 and TRBJ2-5; the D is unclear. CDR3 length: 13 amino acids. The ends were cut back, 5 bases at V and 1 base at J, with 8 bases in the middle. The CDR3 spells CASSPASQETQYF. CDR3 bases: TGTGCCAGCAGTCCCGCCTCCCAAGAGACCCAGTACTTC.

This clonotype came up many times. V is TRBV7-2 and J is TRBJ2-3, with D perhaps being TRBD1 or TRBD2 (6 bases each). Germline assignment: CDR1 SGHTA and CDR2 FQGNSA. The CDR3 extends over 13 amino acids. V lost 8 bases to trimming and J lost 4 bases, with 13 bases between them. This CDR3 is CASGGPHSDTQYF. The DNA of the CDR3 is TGTGCCAGCGGGGGGCCGCACTCAGATACGCAGTATTTT. The full variable domain, in which reference TRBV7-2 and TRBJ2-3 provide the parts outside the CDR3, is GAGVSQSPSNKVTEKGKDVELRCDPISGHTALYWYRQSLGQGLEFLIYFQGNSAPDKSGLPSDRFSAERTGGSVSTLTIQRTQQEDSAVYLCASGGPHSDTQYFGPGTRLTVL.

This clonotype was observed at least ten times. The chain recombines TRBV5-1 with TRBJ2-3; no firm D call. V was clipped by 4 bases and J by 1 base, with 7 bases between them. The CDR3 length is 13 residues. CDR1 and CDR2 from the germline V gene are SGHRS and YFSETQ. The CDR3 DNA follows: TGCGCCAGCAGCGGGGTCGGCACAGATACGCAGTATTTT. Its protein product is CASSGVGTDTQYF.